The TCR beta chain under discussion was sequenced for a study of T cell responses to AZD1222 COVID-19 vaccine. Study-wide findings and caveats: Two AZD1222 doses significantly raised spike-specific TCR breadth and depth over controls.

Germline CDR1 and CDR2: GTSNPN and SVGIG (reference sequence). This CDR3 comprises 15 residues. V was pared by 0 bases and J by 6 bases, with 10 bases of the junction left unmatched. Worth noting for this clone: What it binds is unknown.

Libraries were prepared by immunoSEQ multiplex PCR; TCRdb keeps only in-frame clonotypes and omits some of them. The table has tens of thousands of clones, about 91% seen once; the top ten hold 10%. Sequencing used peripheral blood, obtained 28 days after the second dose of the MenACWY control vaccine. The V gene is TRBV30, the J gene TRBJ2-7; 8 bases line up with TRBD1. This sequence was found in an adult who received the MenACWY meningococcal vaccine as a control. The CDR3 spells CAWSVRDRHRGEQYF. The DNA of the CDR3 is TGTGCCTGGAGTGTAAGGGACAGGCACAGGGGCGAGCAGTACTTC.